These T cell receptor beta chains were read from a single sample in a study of hypomethylating agent response in myelodysplastic syndrome. Some clones are missing from TCRdb's copy, which holds only in-frame ones; the method was immunoSEQ multiplex PCR. The sample yields some 4,500 clones, approximately 80% seen once. The sequenced sample was bone marrow, obtained before or after starting hypomethylating agent treatment for myelodysplastic syndrome (not recorded which). All receptors derive from a human donor with myelodysplastic syndrome. The CDR3 runs from the conserved cysteine through the conserved F or W. A D gene is named only where the DNA matches it firmly. Expanded clones get a size class; other rows say once, few or many, or leave the size out.

clone size: .
D gene: TRBD1
J gene: TRBJ2-5
V gene: TRBV7-2
CDR3 protein: CASSRTGVRETQYF

clone size: .
D gene: .
J gene: TRBJ1-3
V gene: TRBV9
CDR3 protein: CASSAAPSGSGNTIYF

clone size: once
D gene: .
J gene: TRBJ2-1
V gene: TRBV27
CDR3 protein: CASSPDRAPYNEQFF

clone size: once
D gene: TRBD2
J gene: TRBJ2-1
V gene: TRBV7-2
CDR3 protein: CASGTRNNEQFF

clone size: .
D gene: TRBD1
J gene: TRBJ1-1
V gene: TRBV7-2
CDR3 protein: CASSPGQGWATEAFF

clone size: few
D gene: .
J gene: TRBJ2-5
V gene: TRBV7-9
CDR3 protein: CASNGGGSETQYF

clone size: .
D gene: TRBD1
J gene: TRBJ1-5
V gene: TRBV4-1
CDR3 protein: CASSPGTGNYQPQHF

clone size: .
D gene: .
J gene: TRBJ1-2
V gene: TRBV25-1
CDR3 protein: CASSTWAGYDGYTF

clone size: .
D gene: TRBD1
J gene: TRBJ1-5
V gene: TRBV19
CDR3 protein: CASSIGTANSAPQHF

clone size: .
D gene: TRBD1
J gene: TRBJ2-7
V gene: TRBV19
CDR3 protein: CARARPDRTFSYEQYF

clone size: .
D gene: .
J gene: TRBJ1-3
V gene: TRBV5-1
CDR3 protein: CASSLLGGSSGNTIYF

clone size: .
D gene: .
J gene: TRBJ2-4
V gene: TRBV5-8
CDR3 protein: CASTQGSGNIQYF

clone size: .
D gene: .
J gene: TRBJ1-1
V gene: TRBV6-6
CDR3 protein: CASSYLGASDTEAFF

clone size: .
D gene: .
J gene: TRBJ1-1
V gene: TRBV10-3
CDR3 protein: CAISGGLGGDTEAFF

clone size: .
D gene: .
J gene: TRBJ1-6
V gene: TRBV18
CDR3 protein: CASSSSGSSGSYNSPLHF

clone size: few
D gene: .
J gene: TRBJ2-2
V gene: TRBV7-6
CDR3 protein: CASSLGGAGELFF

clone size: .
D gene: TRBD1
J gene: TRBJ2-1
V gene: TRBV11-2
CDR3 protein: CASSFRRQGNYNEQFF

clone size: .
D gene: .
J gene: TRBJ2-1
V gene: TRBV5-1
CDR3 protein: CASSLQVGSYNEQFF

clone size: .
D gene: TRBD1
J gene: TRBJ1-1
V gene: TRBV7-2
CDR3 protein: CASSPRTGLNTEAFF

clone size: .
D gene: .
J gene: TRBJ2-7
V gene: TRBV7-2
CDR3 protein: CASSSSQVQSSYEQYF

clone size: few
D gene: TRBD1
J gene: TRBJ1-3
V gene: TRBV7-6
CDR3 protein: CASSVRDRGADTIYF

clone size: few
D gene: .
J gene: TRBJ1-6
V gene: TRBV27
CDR3 protein: CASKHGGSPLHF

clone size: .
D gene: .
J gene: TRBJ1-3
V gene: TRBV6-5
CDR3 protein: CASEIRENGNTIYF

clone size: .
D gene: .
J gene: TRBJ1-1
V gene: TRBV11-2
CDR3 protein: CASSLPGARETEAFF

clone size: .
D gene: .
J gene: TRBJ2-2
V gene: TRBV10-1
CDR3 protein: CASSGTNTGELFF

clone size: .
D gene: .
J gene: .
V gene: TRBV11-2
CDR3 protein: CASSLGFSYEQYF

clone size: .
D gene: .
J gene: TRBJ2-3
V gene: TRBV10-1
CDR3 protein: CASSELGPGTDTQYF

clone size: .
D gene: .
J gene: TRBJ2-3
V gene: TRBV4-2
CDR3 protein: CASSSDYPHYTDTQYF

clone size: .
D gene: .
J gene: TRBJ2-7
V gene: TRBV20-1
CDR3 protein: CSARSLGEQYF

clone size: .
D gene: .
J gene: TRBJ2-1
V gene: TRBV29-1
CDR3 protein: CSVDSRETGIEPFVF

clone size: once
D gene: TRBD1
J gene: TRBJ2-7
V gene: TRBV6-1
CDR3 protein: CASIKQGNSYEQYF

clone size: .
D gene: .
J gene: TRBJ2-7
V gene: TRBV13
CDR3 protein: CASSLGPTEYEQYF

clone size: .
D gene: TRBD2
J gene: TRBJ2-2
V gene: TRBV5-1
CDR3 protein: CASSSLLATNTGELFF

clone size: .
D gene: .
J gene: TRBJ2-7
V gene: TRBV13
CDR3 protein: CASSPGQRSSYEQYF

clone size: .
D gene: .
J gene: TRBJ2-7
V gene: TRBV30
CDR3 protein: CAWNDRRVDYEQYF

clone size: .
D gene: TRBD2
J gene: TRBJ2-7
V gene: TRBV11-2
CDR3 protein: CASSLVSGGPNYEQYF

clone size: .
D gene: TRBD1
J gene: TRBJ1-2
V gene: TRBV9
CDR3 protein: CASSTRDRDYGYTF

clone size: .
D gene: .
J gene: TRBJ1-2
V gene: TRBV7-2
CDR3 protein: CASSLLDSRYGYTF

clone size: once
D gene: .
J gene: TRBJ2-1
V gene: TRBV5-6
CDR3 protein: CASSLESGPYNEQFF

clone size: .
D gene: .
J gene: TRBJ2-3
V gene: TRBV28
CDR3 protein: CASSLRGTYTDTQYF

clone size: .
D gene: TRBD1
J gene: TRBJ1-5
V gene: TRBV4-1
CDR3 protein: CASSPIGDSLRNQPQHF

clone size: .
D gene: TRBD2
J gene: TRBJ2-1
V gene: TRBV7-9
CDR3 protein: CASSFLAGGPSEQFF

clone size: .
D gene: TRBD1
J gene: TRBJ1-6
V gene: TRBV5-1
CDR3 protein: CASRRTGQKDSPLHF

clone size: medium-sized
D gene: .
J gene: TRBJ1-1
V gene: TRBV27
CDR3 protein: CASSLSIGGLNTEAFF

clone size: .
D gene: TRBD2
J gene: .
V gene: TRBV19
CDR3 protein: CASSTQRGTYEQYF

clone size: once
D gene: .
J gene: TRBJ1-5
V gene: TRBV27
CDR3 protein: CASSLDGRRPQHF

clone size: .
D gene: TRBD1
J gene: TRBJ1-1
V gene: TRBV25-1
CDR3 protein: CASSPTGTGMNTEAFF

clone size: .
D gene: .
J gene: TRBJ1-5
V gene: TRBV15
CDR3 protein: CATSRDRSGGEPQHF

clone size: few
D gene: .
J gene: TRBJ2-2
V gene: TRBV23-1
CDR3 protein: CASRGGGGAGTGELFF

clone size: .
D gene: TRBD1
J gene: TRBJ1-2
V gene: TRBV28
CDR3 protein: CASSPLGQEDNGYTF

clone size: few
D gene: .
J gene: TRBJ2-7
V gene: TRBV7-2
CDR3 protein: CASSLFGGTVYEQYF

clone size: few
D gene: TRBD1
J gene: TRBJ1-2
V gene: TRBV2
CDR3 protein: CASRGQAEQGYTF